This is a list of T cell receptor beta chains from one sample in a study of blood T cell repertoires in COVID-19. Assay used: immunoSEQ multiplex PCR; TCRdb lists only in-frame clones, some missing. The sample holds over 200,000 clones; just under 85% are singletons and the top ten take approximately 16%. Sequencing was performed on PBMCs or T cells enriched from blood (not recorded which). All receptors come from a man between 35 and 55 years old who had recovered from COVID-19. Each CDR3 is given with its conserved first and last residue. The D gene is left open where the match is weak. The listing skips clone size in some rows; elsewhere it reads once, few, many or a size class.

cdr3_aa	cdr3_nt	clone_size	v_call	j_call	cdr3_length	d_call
CASSLGVSSYNSPLHF	TGTGCCAGCAGCTTAGGAGTGAGCTCCTATAATTCACCCCTCCACTTT	.	TRBV7-8	TRBJ1-6	16	.
CASSPVPAGGEAFF	TGTGCCAGCAGCCCAGTACCGGCGGGGGGGGAAGCTTTCTTT	few	TRBV9	TRBJ1-1	14	.
CASSWDSDNSPLHF	TGCGCCAGCAGCTGGGACAGTGATAATTCACCCCTCCACTTT	.	TRBV5-1	TRBJ1-6	14	TRBD1
CASSREASSTDTQYF	TGTGCCAGCAGCCGCGAGGCATCAAGCACAGATACGCAGTATTTT	.	TRBV4-2	TRBJ2-3	15	.
CASSPTGLEAEAFF	TGCGCCAGCAGTCCGACAGGGCTAGAGGCTGAAGCTTTCTTT	.	TRBV5-1	TRBJ1-1	14	TRBD1
CSASRESSYNSPLHF	TGCAGTGCTAGTCGTGAGAGCTCCTATAATTCACCCCTCCACTTT	.	TRBV20-1	TRBJ1-6	15	.
CASNQNRDPLGREQFF	TGCGCCAGCAACCAAAACAGGGACCCTTTGGGGAGAGAGCAGTTCTTC	.	TRBV5-1	TRBJ2-1	16	.
CASSPSGGYSYEQYF	TGTGCCAGCAGTCCATCCGGGGGGTACTCCTACGAGCAGTACTTC	.	TRBV28	TRBJ2-7	15	TRBD2
CASSLVSSNSPLHF	TGTGCCAGCAGTTTAGTCTCGTCTAATTCACCCCTCCACTTT	few	TRBV28	TRBJ1-6	14	.
CASSLLAPNEKLFF	TGTGCCAGCAGCTTACTGGCTCCAAATGAAAAACTGTTTTTT	.	TRBV13	TRBJ1-4	14	.
CASSQLAGVVNEQFF	TGTGCCAGCTCACAACTAGCGGGAGTGGTCAATGAGCAGTTCTTC	.	TRBV18	TRBJ2-1	15	TRBD2
CASQENRGSEKLFF	TGTGCCAGCCAGGAAAACAGGGGTTCTGAAAAACTGTTTTTT	.	TRBV5-6	TRBJ1-4	14	TRBD1
CASSLRIAGEQFF	TGTGCCAGCAGCTTAAGGATCGCAGGCGAGCAGTTCTTC	.	TRBV7-3	TRBJ2-1	13	.
CASSPQLRWTEAFF	TGTGCCAGCAGCCCACAGTTACGGTGGACTGAAGCTTTCTTT	.	TRBV11-2	TRBJ1-1	14	.
CASWSGGNQPQHF	TGTGCCAGTTGGTCAGGGGGAAATCAGCCCCAGCATTTT	.	TRBV19	TRBJ1-5	13	TRBD1
CASSSSGGEAEAFF	TGTGCCAGCAGTTCCTCCGGGGGTGAGGCTGAAGCTTTCTTT	.	TRBV28	TRBJ1-1	14	.
CASIGGPFYNSPLHF	TGTGCCAGCATCGGGGGGCCTTTTTATAATTCACCCCTCCACTTT	few	TRBV2	TRBJ1-6	15	.
CASWDRGGYGYTF	TGTGCCAGCTGGGACAGGGGAGGCTATGGCTACACCTTC	.	TRBV27	TRBJ1-2	13	TRBD1
CAWGDRDRGQFETQYF	TGTGCCTGGGGGGATAGGGACAGGGGGCAGTTTGAGACCCAGTACTTC	.	TRBV30	TRBJ2-5	16	TRBD1
CASSPNSGVGYNQPQHF	TGTGCCAGCTCACCGAACTCGGGGGTCGGTTACAATCAGCCCCAGCATTTT	.	TRBV18	TRBJ1-5	17	.
CASSLRDRRTKLFF	TGTGCCAGCAGCTTAAGGGACAGGAGGACTAAACTGTTTTTT	.	TRBV7-2	TRBJ1-4	14	TRBD1
CASSEAGVNQPQHF	TGTGCCAGCAGTGAAGCAGGGGTCAATCAGCCCCAGCATTTT	.	TRBV25-1	TRBJ1-5	14	.
CASSYRVVNYGYTF	TGTGCCAGTAGTTACAGGGTTGTGAACTATGGCTACACCTTC	.	TRBV19	TRBJ1-2	14	.
CASSHSGTGGMHEKLFF	TGTGCCAGCAGCCATTCCGGGACAGGGGGCATGCATGAAAAACTGTTTTTT	.	TRBV9	TRBJ1-4	17	TRBD1
CASTGVGQETQYF	TGTGCCTCGACAGGGGTCGGGCAAGAGACCCAGTACTTC	few	TRBV30	TRBJ2-5	13	TRBD1
CASSLKGWGGNYGYTF	TGTGCCAGCAGTTTGAAGGGATGGGGAGGTAACTATGGCTACACCTTC	.	TRBV27	TRBJ1-2	16	.
CASTLERGGYNEQFF	TGTGCCAGCACCCTGGAGAGGGGGGGCTACAATGAGCAGTTCTTC	.	TRBV7-3	TRBJ2-1	15	.
CASSRTTGETGELFF	TGTGCCAGCAGCCGAACGACAGGGGAGACCGGGGAGCTGTTTTTT	.	TRBV7-9	TRBJ2-2	15	TRBD1
CASSGSTTSAGTDTQYF	TGTGCCAGCAGTGGATCGACAACTAGTGCTGGCACAGATACGCAGTATTTT	few	TRBV6-6	TRBJ2-3	17	.
CASSLVGPRRASYEQYF	TGTGCCAGCAGCTTAGTGGGCCCCCGCAGGGCTTCCTACGAGCAGTACTTC	.	TRBV11-3	TRBJ2-7	17	.
CASRPPGQGVKPQHF	TGTGCCAGCAGGCCTCCGGGACAGGGGGTAAAGCCCCAGCATTTT	.	TRBV6-5	TRBJ1-5	15	TRBD1
CASSQDRDITPYEQYF	TGTGCCAGCAGCCAAGACCGAGACATCACCCCTTACGAGCAGTACTTC	once	TRBV4-2	TRBJ2-7	16	.
CASRTGTGRNQPQHF	TGTGCCAGCAGAACGGGGACAGGTCGTAATCAGCCCCAGCATTTT	.	TRBV2	TRBJ1-5	15	TRBD1
CASSLRALGPFEQYF	TGTGCCAGCAGTCTCCGGGCCCTGGGGCCATTCGAGCAGTACTTC	.	TRBV6-5	TRBJ2-7	15	.
CASSASVQGSIQYF	TGTGCCAGCAGCGCCTCCGTACAGGGTAGCATTCAGTACTTC	once	TRBV9	TRBJ2-4	14	.
CASRDRSNYGYTF	TGTGCCAGCAGGGACAGATCCAACTATGGCTACACCTTC	.	TRBV19	TRBJ1-2	13	TRBD1
CASSLTEPGSNQPQHF	TGTGCCAGTAGTCTCACCGAGCCAGGGAGCAATCAGCCCCAGCATTTT	.	TRBV19	TRBJ1-5	16	.
CASSFGGGYGYTF	TGTGCCAGCAGTTTTGGGGGCGGCTATGGCTACACCTTC	.	TRBV12-3/TRBV12-4	TRBJ1-2	13	.
CASSLAGTGTYEQYF	TGTGCCAGCAGCTTGGCCGGGACTGGGACCTACGAGCAGTACTTC	.	TRBV5-8	TRBJ2-7	15	.
CAWSSPGTRGGNEQFF	TGTGCCTGGAGTTCGCCCGGGACTAGGGGGGGGAATGAGCAGTTCTTC	.	TRBV30	TRBJ2-1	16	TRBD2
CASSLNPATGGYTF	TGTGCCAGCAGCCTTAACCCGGCCACGGGGGGCTACACCTTC	once	TRBV16	TRBJ1-2	14	.
CSASSDRVGGEKLFF	TGCAGTGCTAGTAGTGACAGGGTTGGTGGGGAAAAACTGTTTTTT	.	TRBV20-1	TRBJ1-4	15	TRBD1
CSVRVDYEQYF	TGCAGCGTGAGGGTCGACTACGAGCAGTACTTC	.	TRBV29-1	TRBJ2-7	11	.
CASGGARFYGYTF	TGTGCCAGCGGGGGGGCGAGGTTCTATGGCTACACCTTC	.	TRBV28	TRBJ1-2	13	.
CASSRGRGPDTQYF	TGTGCCAGCAGCAGGGGGAGGGGACCAGATACGCAGTATTTT	.	TRBV21-1	TRBJ2-3	14	.
CASRSAGGSYGYTF	TGTGCCAGCAGGTCAGCAGGGGGCTCATATGGCTACACCTTC	.	TRBV11-2	TRBJ1-2	14	TRBD1
CASSGGGISGSLTGELFF	TGTGCCAGCAGCGGAGGGGGGATTAGCGGGAGCCTCACCGGGGAGCTGTTTTTT	.	TRBV9	TRBJ2-2	18	TRBD2
CASSLAGLVSRELFF	TGTGCCAGCAGCCTCGCCGGGTTGGTCTCGAGGGAGCTGTTTTTT	.	TRBV5-6	TRBJ2-2	15	.
CATSRPPGPGGTDTQYF	TGTGCCACCAGTCGACCTCCGGGACCGGGGGGCACAGATACGCAGTATTTT	once	TRBV24-1	TRBJ2-3	17	.
CASSLGQANTGELFF	TGTGCCAGCAGCTTAGGGCAGGCAAACACCGGGGAGCTGTTTTTT	.	TRBV11-3	TRBJ2-2	15	.
CASSSNREGYTF	TGTGCCAGCTCTTCGAACAGGGAAGGCTACACCTTC	.	TRBV18	TRBJ1-2	12	.
CASSFANDYGYTF	TGTGCCAGCAGCTTCGCGAACGACTATGGCTACACCTTC	.	TRBV7-8	TRBJ1-2	13	.
CARDLGQGVGYTF	TGTGCCAGGGACTTGGGACAGGGAGTTGGCTACACCTTC	.	TRBV2	TRBJ1-2	13	TRBD1
CASSPQPPGQGGEQYF	TGTGCCAGCAGCCCTCAGCCCCCGGGACAGGGGGGCGAGCAGTACTTC	once	TRBV7-3	TRBJ2-7	16	TRBD1
CASSLVSTDTQYF	TGTGCCAGCAGCCTCGTAAGCACAGATACGCAGTATTTT	.	TRBV12-3/TRBV12-4	TRBJ2-3	13	.